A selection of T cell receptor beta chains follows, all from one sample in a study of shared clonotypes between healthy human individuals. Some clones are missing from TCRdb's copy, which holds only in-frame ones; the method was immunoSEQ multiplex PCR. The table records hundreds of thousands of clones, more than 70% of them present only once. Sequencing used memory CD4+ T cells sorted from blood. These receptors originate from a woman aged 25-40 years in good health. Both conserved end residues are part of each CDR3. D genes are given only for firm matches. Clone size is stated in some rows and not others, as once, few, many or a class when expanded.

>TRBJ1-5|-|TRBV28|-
TGTGCCAGCAGTTTAGGGGGGGCGGGGAACCAGCCCCAGCATTTT
CASSLGGAGNQPQHF
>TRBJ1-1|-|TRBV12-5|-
TGTGCTAGTGGTTTACTTCATCAGGGGCGCGCTTTCTTT
CASGLLHQGRAFF
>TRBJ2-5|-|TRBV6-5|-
TGTGCCAGCAGTTTGGACAGTGGTCAAGAGACCCAGTACTTC
CASSLDSGQETQYF
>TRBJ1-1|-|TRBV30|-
TGTGCCTGGAGTGTATCCCCACAGTTGAACACTGAAGCTTTCTTT
CAWSVSPQLNTEAFF
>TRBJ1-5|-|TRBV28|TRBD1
TGTGCCAGCAGCCCGACAGGGGGATATCAGCCCCAGCATTTT
CASSPTGGYQPQHF
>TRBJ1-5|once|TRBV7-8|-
TGTGCCAGCAGCCCTAGCCGGAATCAGCCCCAGCATTTT
CASSPSRNQPQHF
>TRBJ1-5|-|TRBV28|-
TGTGCCAGCAGAGCAAATCAGCCCCAGCATTTT
CASRANQPQHF
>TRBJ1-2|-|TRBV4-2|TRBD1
TGTGCCAGCAGCCAAGAGGTTGATGACAGGGGGTACTATGGCTACACCTTC
CASSQEVDDRGYYGYTF
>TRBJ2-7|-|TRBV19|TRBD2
TGTGCCAGTAGTTCCTACGGGGGGGAGCAGTACTTC
CASSSYGGEQYF
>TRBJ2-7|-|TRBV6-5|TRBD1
TGTGCCAGCAGTTACTCCTTGGGACAGGGGAACGAGCAGTACTTC
CASSYSLGQGNEQYF
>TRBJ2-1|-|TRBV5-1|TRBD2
TGCGCCAGCAGCAACGGACTAGTCTTCAATGAGCAGTTCTTC
CASSNGLVFNEQFF
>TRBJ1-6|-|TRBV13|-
TGTGCCAGCAGCTTCGCTAATTCACCCCTCCACTTT
CASSFANSPLHF
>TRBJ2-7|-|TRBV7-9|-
TGTGCCAGCACCCCCACAGGGTCCTACGAGCAGTACTTC
CASTPTGSYEQYF
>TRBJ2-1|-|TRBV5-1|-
TGCGCCAGCAGGGGGGGCCTCACCTACTCCTACAATGAGCAGTTCTTC
CASRGGLTYSYNEQFF
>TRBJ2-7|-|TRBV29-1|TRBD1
TGCAGCGTGAGGGACAGGTACTACGAGCAGTACTTC
CSVRDRYYEQYF
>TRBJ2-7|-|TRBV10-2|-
TGCGCCAGCAGTGAGTCGAAAGGGGGGCGATACGAGCAGTACTTC
CASSESKGGRYEQYF
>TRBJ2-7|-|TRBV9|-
TGTGCCAGCAGCGTAGGGGTCACGGGAATCCACGAGCAGTACTTC
CASSVGVTGIHEQYF
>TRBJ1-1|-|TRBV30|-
TGTGCCTGGAGTAGCCGAGAGAAACCGAACACTGAAGCTTTCTTT
CAWSSREKPNTEAFF
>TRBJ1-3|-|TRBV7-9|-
TGTGCCAGCAGCTTGCAGGCTCTTCGAGGAAACACCATATATTTT
CASSLQALRGNTIYF
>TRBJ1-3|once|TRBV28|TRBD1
TGTGCCAGCAGTTTAGGGGCAGGGGGCTATGGAAACACCATATATTTT
CASSLGAGGYGNTIYF
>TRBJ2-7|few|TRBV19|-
TGTGCCAGTAGTAGGTCGGGGGACTACGAGCAGTACTTC
CASSRSGDYEQYF
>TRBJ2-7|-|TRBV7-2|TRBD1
TGTGCCAGCAGCTTAGTGGGACAGGGCTCCTACGAGCAGTACTTC
CASSLVGQGSYEQYF
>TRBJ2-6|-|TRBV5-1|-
TGCGCCAGCAGCTTGGGTCAGGGTGGGGCCAACGTCCTGACTTTC
CASSLGQGGANVLTF
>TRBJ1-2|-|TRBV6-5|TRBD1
TGTGCCAGTGGTCCGGGACAGCGAAACTATGGCTACACCTTC
CASGPGQRNYGYTF
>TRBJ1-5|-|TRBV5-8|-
TGTGCCAGCAGCCGGAGAGGCAGCAATCAGCCCCAGCATTTT
CASSRRGSNQPQHF
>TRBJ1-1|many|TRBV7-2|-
TGTGCCAGCAGCAGCCAGAGGGACACTGAAGCTTTCTTT
CASSSQRDTEAFF
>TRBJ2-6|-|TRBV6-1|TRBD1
TGTGCCAGCAGTGATCGGGACAGAATTCGCTCTGGGGCCAACGTCCTGACTTTC
CASSDRDRIRSGANVLTF
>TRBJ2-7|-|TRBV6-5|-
TGTGCCAGCAGCTCCGGGATAACCTACGAGCAGTACTTC
CASSSGITYEQYF
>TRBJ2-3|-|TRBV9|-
TGTGCCAGCAGCGTAGAAGCGGGACAGTCAACAGATACGCAGTATTTT
CASSVEAGQSTDTQYF
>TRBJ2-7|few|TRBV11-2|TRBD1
TGTGCCAGCAGCAACGACAGGGGACCCTACGAGCAGTACTTC
CASSNDRGPYEQYF
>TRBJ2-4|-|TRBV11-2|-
TGTGCCAGCAGCGGTGCGGCAGGGGAGAACATTCAGTACTTC
CASSGAAGENIQYF
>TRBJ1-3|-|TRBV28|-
TGTGCCAGCAGTTTATTGGGGGGCTCTGGAAACACCATATATTTT
CASSLLGGSGNTIYF